The present T cell receptor (beta chain) was sequenced within a study of T cells in Graves' hyperthyroidism and ophthalmopathy. At the level of the study: Peripheral blood was acquired at first diagnosis, ahead of any therapy whatsoever.

V lost 4 bases and J 1 base, leaving 13 bases between the germline ends. The CDR3 is made up of 16 amino acids. Per germline, CDR1 LNHDA and CDR2 SQIVND (reference sequence). Source material for PBMCs was about 10 ml fresh peripheral blood. RNA transcripts gave rise to amplified TCR beta CDR3 regions. RT-PCR in the first round (using the HTBI primer set) targeted the TCR CDR3. TCRdb reprocessed the multiplex PCR reads via MiXCR and lists one record per CDR3 protein. Of some 690,000 distinct CDR3 sequences in the sample, roughly 17% are singletons; the top ten hold 15% to 19%. The source material was blood. The receptor was derived from a man in his fifties or sixties with Graves' hyperthyroidism. This rearrangement joins TRBV19 to TRBJ2-2, with D hard to call. The CDR3 DNA reads TGTGCCAGTAGTACCTACGGTGACGAGAACACCGGGGAGCTGTTTTTT. It is translated as CASSTYGDENTGELFF.